This TCR beta chain was retrieved from a study of blood T cell repertoires in COVID-19. Study-level information: Specimens from acute and convalescent COVID-19 originated in the United States, Italy and Spain. T cells, B-cell-depleted T cells, or PBMCs supplied cDNA or gDNA.

V gave up 6 bases and J gave up 4 bases, with 14 bases separating them. From germline, CDR1 is LNHNV and CDR2 YYDKDF (reference sequence). This CDR3 is 14 amino acids long. TCRdb keeps only in-frame clones here, not all; method: immunoSEQ multiplex PCR. The table records 250,000 to 350,000 clones, 86% of them present only once. The sequence was collected from a woman aged 25 to 39 with active or convalescent COVID-19. The sample comprised peripheral blood. V and J are TRBV15 and TRBJ2-3; TRBD1 might be the D (6 bases). CDR3 coding DNA: TGTGCCACCAGGGAAGGGGGTGCTGCAGATACGCAGTATTTT. This sequence encodes CATREGGAADTQYF.